This TCR beta chain was sequenced during a study of CD8 T cells in Susac syndrome. Random hexamers primed reverse transcription of about 0.5 to 1 ug RNA. Amplification of TCR beta CDR3 was carried out by immunoSEQ multiplex PCR, which covered 54 Vbeta and 13 Jbeta segments. TCRdb processed the immunoSEQ multiplex PCR reads anew with MiXCR; each CDR3 protein has one entry. In the table there are about 130,000 distinct CDR3 sequences, about 90% of which are singletons. Stable or active relapsing-remitting multiple sclerosis, untreated and meeting revised McDonald criteria, defined the controls. In germline, CDR1 is SQVTM, CDR2 ANQGSEA. The CDR3 is 10 residues long. The germline V and J ends were trimmed by 7 bases and 5 bases, with 8 bases remaining between them.

The sequenced sample was CD8+ T cells from PBMCs. This sequence was found in a human donor with multiple sclerosis. The rearrangement links TRBV29-1 to TRBJ1-1, with D maybe TRBD1 (6 bases). The CDR3 nucleotides are TGCAGCGCCGGACAGACTGAAGCTTTCTTT. It yields the protein CSAGQTEAFF. The whole variable domain, remainder taken from reference TRBV29-1 and TRBJ1-1, is SAVISQKPSRDICQRGTSLTIQCQVDSQVTMMFWYRQQPGQSLTLIATANQGSEATYESGFVIDKFPISRPNLTFSTLTVSNMSPEDSSIYLCSAGQTEAFFGQGTRLTVV.